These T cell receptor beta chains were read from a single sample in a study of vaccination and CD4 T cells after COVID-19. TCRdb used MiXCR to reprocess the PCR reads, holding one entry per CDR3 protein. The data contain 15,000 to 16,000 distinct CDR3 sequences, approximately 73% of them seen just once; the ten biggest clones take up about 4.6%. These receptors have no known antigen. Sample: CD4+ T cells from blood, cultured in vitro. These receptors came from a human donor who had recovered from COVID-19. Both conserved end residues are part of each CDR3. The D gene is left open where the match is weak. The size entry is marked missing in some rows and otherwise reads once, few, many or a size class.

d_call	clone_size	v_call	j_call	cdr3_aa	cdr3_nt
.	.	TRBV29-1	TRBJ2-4	CSVEDRGRDIQYF	TGCAGCGTTGAAGACAGAGGAAGGGACATTCAGTACTTC
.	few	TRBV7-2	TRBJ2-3	CASSQVTDTQYF	TGTGCCAGCAGCCAGGTCACAGATACGCAGTATTTT
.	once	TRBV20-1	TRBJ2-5	CSAHPPPGRVETQYF	TGCAGTGCTCATCCGCCGCCGGGGCGAGTTGAGACCCAGTACTTC
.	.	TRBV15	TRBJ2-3	CATSGPGVAIYTQYF	TGTGCCACCAGCGGTCCGGGTGTGGCGATATATACGCAGTATTTT
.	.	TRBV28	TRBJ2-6	CASSLWTDSGANVLTF	TGTGCCAGCAGTTTATGGACGGATTCTGGGGCCAACGTCCTGACTTTC
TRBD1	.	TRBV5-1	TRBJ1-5	CARTQGARNQPQHF	TGCGCCAGAACACAGGGGGCACGGAATCAGCCCCAGCATTTT
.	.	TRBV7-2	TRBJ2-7	CASSLAADNSYEQYF	TGTGCCAGCAGCTTAGCGGCGGACAACAGCTACGAGCAGTACTTC
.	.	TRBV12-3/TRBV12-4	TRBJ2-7	CASRPTGEGEQYF	TGTGCCAGCAGGCCAACAGGGGAGGGAGAGCAGTACTTC
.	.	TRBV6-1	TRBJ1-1	CASSPPRLGWTEAFF	TGTGCCAGCAGTCCCCCCCGTTTGGGATGGACTGAAGCTTTCTTT
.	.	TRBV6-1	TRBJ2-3	CASSISGRTDTQYF	TGTGCCAGCAGTATTAGCGGCCGCACAGATACGCAGTATTTT
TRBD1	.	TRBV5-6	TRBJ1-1	CASSPLDRLNTEAFF	TGTGCCAGCAGCCCCCTGGACAGGTTGAACACTGAAGCTTTCTTT
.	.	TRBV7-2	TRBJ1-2	CASSLQGTVYGYTF	TGTGCCAGCAGCTTACAGGGTACGGTCTATGGCTACACCTTC
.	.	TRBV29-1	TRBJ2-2	CSVKKPTRPGELFF	TGCAGCGTCAAGAAACCGACTAGACCCGGGGAGCTGTTTTTT
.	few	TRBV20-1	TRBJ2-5	CSASWVETQYF	TGCAGTGCTAGCTGGGTGGAGACCCAGTACTTC
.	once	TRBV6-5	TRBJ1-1	CASSYGRRSGTEAFF	TGTGCCAGCAGTTACGGGCGCAGGTCGGGCACTGAAGCTTTCTTT
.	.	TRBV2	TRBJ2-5	CASSEWPKGTQYF	TGTGCCAGCAGTGAATGGCCCAAGGGGACCCAGTACTTC
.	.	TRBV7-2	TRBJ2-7	CASSDYLRDEQYF	TGTGCCAGCAGCGACTATCTCCGGGACGAGCAGTACTTC
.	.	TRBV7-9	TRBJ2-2	CASIHGGAGELFF	TGTGCCAGCATCCATGGGGGTGCCGGGGAGCTGTTTTTT